This TCR beta chain derives from a study of cytomegalovirus exposure and HLA in healthy donors. Across the study: The Caucasian-associated ancestry cluster contained 81% of the roughly 400 genotyped donors. Study conclusions and caveats: While the bulk of TCR sequences proved rare, some public TCRs turned up in many donors. Other equally common chains were less clonally expanded than HLA-associated TCR beta chains, a later analysis showed.

With regard to this clone: The antigen remains unidentified.

The PCR used 60 Vbeta and 13 Jbeta primers. Sequencing was performed with immunoSEQ multiplex PCR; in TCRdb, only in-frame clones are kept and a portion is missing. The repertoire holds about 94,000 clones, with over 65% as singletons. Losses at the gene ends were 0 bases for V and 7 bases for J; bases not matched to a gene: 5. The CDR3 extends over 16 amino acids. Germline V gene sequence: CDR1 SGDLS, CDR2 YYNGEE. This clonotype was obtained from a human donor in good health. Material for sequencing was PBMCs. The chain is built from TRBV9 and TRBJ2-1; 12 bases match TRBD2. The CDR3 bases are TGTGCCAGCAGCGTAGGAGGTCTAGCGGGAGGGAATGAGCAGTTCTTC. It yields the protein CASSVGGLAGGNEQFF.